The sequence of this T cell receptor (beta chain) was determined in a study of cytomegalovirus exposure and HLA in healthy donors. Study-wide findings and caveats: Most observed TCR sequences were rare, whereas some public TCRs were detected in many donors. It was reported that TCR beta sequences correctly inferred the HLA-A and HLA-B alleles for most subjects. The classifier reportedly diagnosed cytomegalovirus status with high specificity and sensitivity.

The PCR had 60 Vbeta and 13 Jbeta primers. TCRdb's copy holds only in-frame clones and misses some; the assay was immunoSEQ multiplex PCR. The sample table sets out about 130,000 clones. Points on this clone: Its matching antigen is unknown.

The V and J ends lost 3 bases and 3 bases respectively, with 11 bases between them. Germline assignment: CDR1 KGHSH and CDR2 LQKENI. The CDR3 has 14 residues. Sequencing was performed on PBMCs. This TCR derives from a woman aged 40 to 50 in good health and CMV-seropositive. This rearrangement joins TRBV18 to TRBJ1-1; no definite D call. The CDR3 region is CASSPFVGDTEAFF. The CDR3 DNA sequence: TGTGCCAGCTCACCTTTCGTGGGAGACACTGAAGCTTTCTTT.